The subject of this entry is one TCR beta chain. The data belong to a study of T cells in localized non-small cell lung cancer. Germline loops: CDR1 SNHLY, CDR2 FYNNEI. J was trimmed by 0 bases and V by 5 bases; bases with no gene match: 9. CDR3 size: 16 residues. Repertoires were generated with immunoSEQ multiplex PCR, while TCRdb's copy carries only in-frame clones and drops some. This repertoire shows 45,000 to 55,000 clones, 86% found once; its top ten account for 18%. The sequences come from peripheral blood, collected before any cancer treatment. The V call is TRBV2, the J call TRBJ1-2; 7 positions agree with TRBD1. This receptor was taken from a male donor older than 55 with stage III squamous cell lung carcinoma. CDR3 loop: CASSSDRAPTNYGYTF. The CDR3 DNA reads as TGTGCCAGCAGTAGCGACAGGGCCCCAACTAACTATGGCTACACCTTC.